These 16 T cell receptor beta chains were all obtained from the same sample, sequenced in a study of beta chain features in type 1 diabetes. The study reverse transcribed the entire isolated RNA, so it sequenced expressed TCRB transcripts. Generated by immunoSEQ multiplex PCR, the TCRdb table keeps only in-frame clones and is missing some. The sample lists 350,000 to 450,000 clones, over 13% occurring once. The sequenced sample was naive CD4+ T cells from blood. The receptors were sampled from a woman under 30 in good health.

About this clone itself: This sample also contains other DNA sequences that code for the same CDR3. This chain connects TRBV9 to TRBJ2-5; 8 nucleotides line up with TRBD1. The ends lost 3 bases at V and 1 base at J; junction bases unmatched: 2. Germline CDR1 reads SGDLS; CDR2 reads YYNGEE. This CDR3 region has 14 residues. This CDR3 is CASSAGQGQETQYF. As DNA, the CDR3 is TGTGCCAGCAGCGCAGGACAGGGCCAAGAGACCCAGTACTTC.

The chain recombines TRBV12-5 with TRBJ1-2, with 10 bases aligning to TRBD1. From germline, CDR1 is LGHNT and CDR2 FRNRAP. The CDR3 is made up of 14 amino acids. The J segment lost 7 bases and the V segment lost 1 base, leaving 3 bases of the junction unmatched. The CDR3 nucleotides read TGTGCTAGTGGTTTGGGGACAGGGGGGATTGGCTACACCTTC. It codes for CASGLGTGGIGYTF.

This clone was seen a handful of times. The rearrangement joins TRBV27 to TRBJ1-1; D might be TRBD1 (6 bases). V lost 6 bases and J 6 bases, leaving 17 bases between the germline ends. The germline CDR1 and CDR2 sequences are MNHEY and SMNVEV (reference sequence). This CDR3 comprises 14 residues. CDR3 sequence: CASRPGGRRAEAFF. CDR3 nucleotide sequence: TGTGCCAGCAGACCGGGGGGCCGGAGGGCTGAAGCTTTCTTT.

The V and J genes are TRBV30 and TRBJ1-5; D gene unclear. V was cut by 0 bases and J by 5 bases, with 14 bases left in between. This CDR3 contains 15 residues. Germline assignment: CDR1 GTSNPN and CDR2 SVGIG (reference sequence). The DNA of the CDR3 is TGTGCCTGGAGTGTTCTAAGCAGCGATGATCAGCCCCAGCATTTT. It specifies CAWSVLSSDDQPQHF.

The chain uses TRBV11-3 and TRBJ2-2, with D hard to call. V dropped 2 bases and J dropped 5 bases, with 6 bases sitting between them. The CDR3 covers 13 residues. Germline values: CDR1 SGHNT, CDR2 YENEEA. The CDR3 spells CASSLRQTGELFF. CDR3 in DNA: TGTGCCAGCAGCTTAAGACAAACCGGGGAGCTGTTTTTT.

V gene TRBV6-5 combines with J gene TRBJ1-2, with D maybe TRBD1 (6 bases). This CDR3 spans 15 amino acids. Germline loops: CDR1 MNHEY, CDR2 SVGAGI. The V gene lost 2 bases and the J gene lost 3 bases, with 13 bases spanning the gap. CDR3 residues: CASSYAGRGDYGYTF. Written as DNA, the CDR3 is TGTGCCAGCAGTTACGCAGGGAGGGGGGACTATGGCTACACCTTC.

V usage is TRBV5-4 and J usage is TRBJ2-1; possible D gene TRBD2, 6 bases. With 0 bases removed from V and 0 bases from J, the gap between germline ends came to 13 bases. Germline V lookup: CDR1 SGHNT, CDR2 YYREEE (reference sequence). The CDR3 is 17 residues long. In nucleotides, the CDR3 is TGTGCCAGCAGCTTGGGCGGGAACACCGGCTCCTACAATGAGCAGTTCTTC. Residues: CASSLGGNTGSYNEQFF.

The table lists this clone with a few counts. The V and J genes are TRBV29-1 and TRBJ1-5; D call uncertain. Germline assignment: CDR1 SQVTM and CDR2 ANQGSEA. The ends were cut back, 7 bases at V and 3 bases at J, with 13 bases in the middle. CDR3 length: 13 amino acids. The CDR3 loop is CSAADISNQPQHF. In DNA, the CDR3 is TGCAGCGCCGCCGACATCTCCAATCAGCCCCAGCATTTT.

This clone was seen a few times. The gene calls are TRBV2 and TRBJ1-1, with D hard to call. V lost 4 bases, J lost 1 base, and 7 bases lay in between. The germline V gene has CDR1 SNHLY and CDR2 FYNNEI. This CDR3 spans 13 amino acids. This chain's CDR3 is CASSGGENTEAFF. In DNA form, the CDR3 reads TGTGCCAGCAGTGGCGGGGAGAACACTGAAGCTTTCTTT.

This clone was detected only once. Here the CDR3 DNA reads TGTGCCAGCAGCAAGGCCGGGACAGGGATCCACAATGAGCAGTTCTTC. Amino acids: CASSKAGTGIHNEQFF. The chain joins TRBV11-3 to TRBJ2-1; 9 nucleotides line up with TRBD1. V gave up 5 bases and J gave up 5 bases; unmatched junction bases: 10. Germline V lookup: CDR1 SGHNT, CDR2 YENEEA. CDR3 length: 16 residues.

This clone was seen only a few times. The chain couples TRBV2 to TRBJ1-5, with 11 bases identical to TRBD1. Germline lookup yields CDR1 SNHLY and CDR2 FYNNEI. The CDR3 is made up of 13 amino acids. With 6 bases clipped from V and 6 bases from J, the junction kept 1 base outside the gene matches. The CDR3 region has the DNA TGTGCCAGCAGAGGACAGGGGGCTCAGCCCCAGCATTTT. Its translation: CASRGQGAQPQHF.

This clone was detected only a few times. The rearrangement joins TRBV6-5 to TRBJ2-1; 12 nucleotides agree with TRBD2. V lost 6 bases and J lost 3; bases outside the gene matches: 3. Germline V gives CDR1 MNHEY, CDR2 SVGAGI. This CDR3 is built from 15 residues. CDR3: CASRETSGSYNEQFF. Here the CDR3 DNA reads TGTGCCAGCAGGGAGACTAGCGGGAGCTACAATGAGCAGTTCTTC.

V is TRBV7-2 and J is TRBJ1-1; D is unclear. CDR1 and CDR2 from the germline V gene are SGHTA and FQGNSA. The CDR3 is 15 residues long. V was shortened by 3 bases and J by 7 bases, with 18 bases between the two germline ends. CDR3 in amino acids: CASSFSPGAVLEAFF. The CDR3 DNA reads TGTGCCAGCAGCTTCTCACCGGGAGCCGTCCTTGAAGCTTTCTTT.

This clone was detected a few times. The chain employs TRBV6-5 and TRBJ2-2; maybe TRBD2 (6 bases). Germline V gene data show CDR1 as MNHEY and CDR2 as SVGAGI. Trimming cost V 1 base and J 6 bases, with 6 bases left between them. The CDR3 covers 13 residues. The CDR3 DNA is TGTGCCAGCAGTTACTTAGCGGCCGGGGAGCTGTTTTTT. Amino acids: CASSYLAAGELFF.

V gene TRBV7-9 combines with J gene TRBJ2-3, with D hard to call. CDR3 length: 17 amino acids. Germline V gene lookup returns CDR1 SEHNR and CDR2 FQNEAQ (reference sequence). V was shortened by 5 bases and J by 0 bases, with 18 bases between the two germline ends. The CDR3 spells CASSPRRSYSSTDTQYF. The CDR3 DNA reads TGTGCCAGCAGCCCCCGTCGTAGCTACTCAAGCACAGATACGCAGTATTTT.

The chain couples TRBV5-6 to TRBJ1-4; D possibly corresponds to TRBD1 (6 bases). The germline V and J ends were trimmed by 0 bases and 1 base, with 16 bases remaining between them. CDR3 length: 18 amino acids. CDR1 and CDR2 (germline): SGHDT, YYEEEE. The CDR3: CASSLDISGGRTNEKLFF. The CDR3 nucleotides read TGTGCCAGCAGCTTGGATATTAGCGGGGGCCGAACTAATGAAAAACTGTTTTTT.